Listed below are T cell receptor beta chains from one sample, sequenced in a study of control samples from healthy donors and cancer patients. Clones were read by immunoSEQ multiplex PCR, and TCRdb kept only the in-frame ones, dropping some. The sample lists about 250,000 clones, around 79% occurring once. The specimen sequenced was PBMCs. The receptors were sampled from a woman aged 55-75 years with lung cancer. CDR3s include the opening cysteine and the closing phenylalanine or tryptophan. The D gene is left open where the match is weak. Expanded clones get a size class; other rows say once, few or many, or leave the size out.

cdr3_nt: TGTGCCAGCAGTGATAGCGGGAGGGCCCTCACCTACAATGAGCAGTTCTTC
cdr3_aa: CASSDSGRALTYNEQFF
v_call: TRBV6-1
j_call: TRBJ2-1
clone_size: NA
d_call: TRBD2

cdr3_nt: TGCGCCAGCAGCCTCGCCGGGACTACCTCCTACGAGCAGTGCTTC
cdr3_aa: CASSLAGTTSYEQCF
v_call: TRBV4-1
j_call: TRBJ2-7
clone_size: NA
d_call: TRBD2

cdr3_nt: TGTGCCAGTAGTATGGGTAGCGGGAGTACCGGGGAGCTGTTTTTT
cdr3_aa: CASSMGSGSTGELFF
v_call: TRBV19
j_call: TRBJ2-2
clone_size: few
d_call: TRBD2

cdr3_nt: TGTGCCAGCAGCCAAGGAGGCGGTGCACCGATGACTAGCACAGATACGCAGTATTTT
cdr3_aa: CASSQGGGAPMTSTDTQYF
v_call: TRBV3-1/TRBV3-2
j_call: TRBJ2-3
clone_size: NA
d_call: NA

cdr3_nt: TGTGCCAGCAGCTCCGTGGCTTCACAGACCGGGGAGCTGTTTTTT
cdr3_aa: CASSSVASQTGELFF
v_call: TRBV7-3
j_call: TRBJ2-2
clone_size: NA
d_call: NA

cdr3_nt: TGTGCCACCAGTGATCATCGGACAGATAACTATGGCTACACCTTC
cdr3_aa: CATSDHRTDNYGYTF
v_call: TRBV24-1
j_call: TRBJ1-2
clone_size: NA
d_call: NA

cdr3_nt: TGTGCCAGCAGCCCAGGGACAGGGGGCACAGATACGCAGTATTTT
cdr3_aa: CASSPGTGGTDTQYF
v_call: TRBV7-3
j_call: TRBJ2-3
clone_size: NA
d_call: TRBD1

cdr3_nt: TGTGCCAGCAGCTTTTGGGGACTAGCGGAGGGCCCTGGTGAGCAGTTCTTC
cdr3_aa: CASSFWGLAEGPGEQFF
v_call: TRBV11-2
j_call: TRBJ2-1
clone_size: NA
d_call: TRBD2

cdr3_nt: TGTGCCAGCAGCCAAGATCCCCAGTCCTACGAGCAGTACTTC
cdr3_aa: CASSQDPQSYEQYF
v_call: TRBV4-2
j_call: TRBJ2-7
clone_size: NA
d_call: NA

cdr3_nt: TGCGCCAGCAGACGTCAAGTAGCGGGTATCTCCTACAATGAGCAGTTCTTC
cdr3_aa: CASRRQVAGISYNEQFF
v_call: TRBV5-1
j_call: TRBJ2-1
clone_size: NA
d_call: TRBD2

cdr3_nt: TGTGCCACCAGCCCCAAGCTAGACAACTACGAGCAGTACTTC
cdr3_aa: CATSPKLDNYEQYF
v_call: TRBV10-3
j_call: TRBJ2-7
clone_size: NA
d_call: NA

cdr3_nt: TGTGCCAGCTTGGACAGGCACACAGATACGCAGTATTTT
cdr3_aa: CASLDRHTDTQYF
v_call: TRBV6-5
j_call: TRBJ2-3
clone_size: NA
d_call: TRBD1

cdr3_nt: TGTGCCACCAAGCAACAGGGATTATTCTATGGCTACACCTTC
cdr3_aa: CATKQQGLFYGYTF
v_call: TRBV24-1
j_call: TRBJ1-2
clone_size: NA
d_call: NA

cdr3_nt: TGTGCCAGCAAGGGCAGGGACGCTGAAGCTTTCTTT
cdr3_aa: CASKGRDAEAFF
v_call: TRBV2
j_call: TRBJ1-1
clone_size: NA
d_call: NA

cdr3_nt: TGTGCCAGCTCACCACCGGGACTAGGAAGCACTGAAGCTTTCTTT
cdr3_aa: CASSPPGLGSTEAFF
v_call: TRBV18
j_call: TRBJ1-1
clone_size: NA
d_call: NA

cdr3_nt: TGTGCCAGCAGGGGGATCAAGGTAGCAGATACGCAGTATTTT
cdr3_aa: CASRGIKVADTQYF
v_call: TRBV6-4
j_call: TRBJ2-3
clone_size: NA
d_call: NA

cdr3_nt: TGTGCCAGCAGCCCCGGAGCATTCGTCGGAAACATTCAGTACTTC
cdr3_aa: CASSPGAFVGNIQYF
v_call: TRBV3-1/TRBV3-2
j_call: TRBJ2-4
clone_size: once
d_call: NA

cdr3_nt: TGTGCCAGTACCGGGGCGACTGGGGAGACCCAGTACTTC
cdr3_aa: CASTGATGETQYF
v_call: TRBV19
j_call: TRBJ2-5
clone_size: few
d_call: NA

cdr3_nt: TGTGCCAGCAGCCCAGGACAGGGCGCTTCCGGGGAGCTGTTTTTT
cdr3_aa: CASSPGQGASGELFF
v_call: TRBV9
j_call: TRBJ2-2
clone_size: NA
d_call: TRBD1

cdr3_nt: TGTGCCAGCAGTCCAAACCCAGGGATCTCTGGGGCCAACGTCCTGACTTTC
cdr3_aa: CASSPNPGISGANVLTF
v_call: TRBV27
j_call: TRBJ2-6
clone_size: NA
d_call: NA

cdr3_nt: TGCGCCAGCAGCCAGGAAATAGGTCCTCCAAACACTGAAGCTTTCTTT
cdr3_aa: CASSQEIGPPNTEAFF
v_call: TRBV4-1
j_call: TRBJ1-1
clone_size: NA
d_call: NA

cdr3_nt: TGTGCCAGCAGCTTAGGCCTTGGGGCGCGAGCTTTCTTT
cdr3_aa: CASSLGLGARAFF
v_call: TRBV13
j_call: TRBJ1-1
clone_size: NA
d_call: NA

cdr3_nt: TGTGCCACCCTGCAGGGGGTCGCAGCTTTCTTT
cdr3_aa: CATLQGVAAFF
v_call: TRBV6-5
j_call: TRBJ1-1
clone_size: NA
d_call: TRBD1

cdr3_nt: TGTGCCAGTAGTGATTCCGGACAGGGTAGCAATCAGCCCCAGCATTTT
cdr3_aa: CASSDSGQGSNQPQHF
v_call: TRBV19
j_call: TRBJ1-5
clone_size: NA
d_call: TRBD1

cdr3_nt: TGCGCCAGCGGGGACACAGAGAACACTGAAGCTTTCTTT
cdr3_aa: CASGDTENTEAFF
v_call: TRBV5-1
j_call: TRBJ1-1
clone_size: NA
d_call: NA

cdr3_nt: TGTGCTAGCAGCTATACCGTTACAGATACGCAGTATTTT
cdr3_aa: CASSYTVTDTQYF
v_call: TRBV7-7
j_call: TRBJ2-3
clone_size: NA
d_call: NA

cdr3_nt: TGTGCCAGCAGTGTAACCGGGACAGGGTGGAATCAGCCCCAGCATTTT
cdr3_aa: CASSVTGTGWNQPQHF
v_call: TRBV6-1
j_call: TRBJ1-5
clone_size: once
d_call: TRBD1

cdr3_nt: TGCGCCAGCAGCCCTGACGTCTCCTACGAGCAGTACTTC
cdr3_aa: CASSPDVSYEQYF
v_call: TRBV5-1
j_call: TRBJ2-7
clone_size: NA
d_call: NA

cdr3_nt: TGCGCCAGCAGCCTAGCGGGGGAGTCCTACAATGAGCAGTTCTTC
cdr3_aa: CASSLAGESYNEQFF
v_call: TRBV5-1
j_call: TRBJ2-1
clone_size: NA
d_call: TRBD2

cdr3_nt: TGCGCCAGCAGCTTGGGAGGGGGGGTGACCTACGAGCAGTACTTC
cdr3_aa: CASSLGGGVTYEQYF
v_call: TRBV5-1
j_call: TRBJ2-7
clone_size: NA
d_call: NA

cdr3_nt: TGTGCCAGTAGTGGGAATACAGGGGGCAATCAGCCCCAGCATTTT
cdr3_aa: CASSGNTGGNQPQHF
v_call: TRBV19
j_call: TRBJ1-5
clone_size: NA
d_call: TRBD1

cdr3_nt: TGTGCCACCAACAACCTCCGGGAGATCGAAAAACTGTTTTTT
cdr3_aa: CATNNLREIEKLFF
v_call: TRBV15
j_call: TRBJ1-4
clone_size: NA
d_call: NA

cdr3_nt: TGTGCCAGCAGTTTATTTGCACGACAGGGTCGGTACGAGCAGTACTTC
cdr3_aa: CASSLFARQGRYEQYF
v_call: TRBV27
j_call: TRBJ2-7
clone_size: NA
d_call: TRBD1

cdr3_nt: TGTGCCAGCAGCCCCGGGTCGACAACACCTAACTATGGCTACACCTTC
cdr3_aa: CASSPGSTTPNYGYTF
v_call: TRBV7-3
j_call: TRBJ1-2
clone_size: NA
d_call: NA

cdr3_nt: TGTGCCAGCAGCCTCGGACTAGCGGTCTACGAGCAGTACTTC
cdr3_aa: CASSLGLAVYEQYF
v_call: TRBV3-1/TRBV3-2
j_call: TRBJ2-7
clone_size: NA
d_call: TRBD2

cdr3_nt: TGTGCCAGCAGCCAATTCCAGGGCACCGAAGCTTTCTTT
cdr3_aa: CASSQFQGTEAFF
v_call: TRBV14
j_call: TRBJ1-1
clone_size: NA
d_call: NA

cdr3_nt: TGTGCCAGTACCTCCGGGGCCGGCTATGGCTACACCTTC
cdr3_aa: CASTSGAGYGYTF
v_call: TRBV19
j_call: TRBJ1-2
clone_size: NA
d_call: NA

cdr3_nt: TGCGCCAGCAGCTTGGAACTCGGTTCGGCTTTCTTT
cdr3_aa: CASSLELGSAFF
v_call: TRBV5-1
j_call: TRBJ1-1
clone_size: NA
d_call: NA

cdr3_nt: TGTGCCAGCAGCTTATACCCGGGACTATCACACAATGAGCAGTTCTTC
cdr3_aa: CASSLYPGLSHNEQFF
v_call: TRBV13
j_call: TRBJ2-1
clone_size: NA
d_call: TRBD2

cdr3_nt: TGCAGTGCTAGTACTGGCAACTATGGCTACACCTTC
cdr3_aa: CSASTGNYGYTF
v_call: TRBV20-1
j_call: TRBJ1-2
clone_size: NA
d_call: NA

cdr3_nt: TGCGCCAGCAGCTTGGACGGCGGGAGAACAGAGACCCAGTACTTC
cdr3_aa: CASSLDGGRTETQYF
v_call: TRBV5-1
j_call: TRBJ2-5
clone_size: NA
d_call: TRBD2

cdr3_nt: TGTGCCAGTAGTGTTGGAGGGCGGGCCTACGAGCAGTACTTC
cdr3_aa: CASSVGGRAYEQYF
v_call: TRBV19
j_call: TRBJ2-7
clone_size: few
d_call: NA

cdr3_nt: TGTGCCAGCAGCTCCGCACGGACAGGGATCGTCTACGAGCAGTACTTC
cdr3_aa: CASSSARTGIVYEQYF
v_call: TRBV7-8
j_call: TRBJ2-7
clone_size: NA
d_call: TRBD1

cdr3_nt: TGTGCCAGCAGACGGGACAGGGAAGATGAGCAGTTCTTC
cdr3_aa: CASRRDREDEQFF
v_call: TRBV12-3/TRBV12-4
j_call: TRBJ2-1
clone_size: NA
d_call: TRBD1

cdr3_nt: TGCGCCAGCTCCACGGGGGAGGCCTACAATGAGCAGTTCTTC
cdr3_aa: CASSTGEAYNEQFF
v_call: TRBV5-1
j_call: TRBJ2-1
clone_size: NA
d_call: NA

cdr3_nt: TGTGCCAGCAGCCATTCGACTAGCAGCCACGAGCAGTACTTC
cdr3_aa: CASSHSTSSHEQYF
v_call: TRBV3-1/TRBV3-2
j_call: TRBJ2-7
clone_size: NA
d_call: TRBD2

cdr3_nt: TGTGCCAGCAGTTCACAGGGAGTTAATCAGCCCCAGCATTTT
cdr3_aa: CASSSQGVNQPQHF
v_call: TRBV3-1/TRBV3-2
j_call: TRBJ1-5
clone_size: NA
d_call: NA

cdr3_nt: TGCAGCGGGGAGGAAAACTACGAGCAGTACTTC
cdr3_aa: CSGEENYEQYF
v_call: TRBV29-1
j_call: TRBJ2-7
clone_size: NA
d_call: NA

cdr3_nt: TGTGCCTGGAGTGTGATAGGGCTTCTCAGCGAGCAGTACTTC
cdr3_aa: CAWSVIGLLSEQYF
v_call: TRBV30
j_call: TRBJ2-7
clone_size: NA
d_call: NA

cdr3_nt: TGTGCCACCAGTGACGCCAGGGGGCCGGGGGAGACCCAGTACTTC
cdr3_aa: CATSDARGPGETQYF
v_call: TRBV24-1
j_call: TRBJ2-5
clone_size: NA
d_call: TRBD1

cdr3_nt: TGTGCCAGCAGCCCCTACCTCCCGGCTAGCGGACAAGAGACCCAGTACTTC
cdr3_aa: CASSPYLPASGQETQYF
v_call: TRBV3-1/TRBV3-2
j_call: TRBJ2-5
clone_size: NA
d_call: TRBD2

cdr3_nt: TGTGCCAGCAGCTTAGGGAATGGGGAGCAGTACTTC
cdr3_aa: CASSLGNGEQYF
v_call: TRBV7-9
j_call: TRBJ2-7
clone_size: NA
d_call: NA

cdr3_nt: TGTGCCAGTAGCCCCCGCGGACAGTCCTACGAGCAGTACTTC
cdr3_aa: CASSPRGQSYEQYF
v_call: TRBV19
j_call: TRBJ2-7
clone_size: NA
d_call: NA

cdr3_nt: TGTGCCAGCTCACCCACAGGGACTCTAACAGGCGAGCAGTACTTC
cdr3_aa: CASSPTGTLTGEQYF
v_call: TRBV18
j_call: TRBJ2-7
clone_size: NA
d_call: NA

cdr3_nt: TGTGCCAGCGGAGGAGCGGGGATATACAATGAGCAGTTCTTC
cdr3_aa: CASGGAGIYNEQFF
v_call: TRBV7-6
j_call: TRBJ2-1
clone_size: NA
d_call: TRBD2

cdr3_nt: TGCGCCAGCAGCTTGGCCATAGGGGACCCTTACAATGAGCAGTTCTTC
cdr3_aa: CASSLAIGDPYNEQFF
v_call: TRBV5-1
j_call: TRBJ2-1
clone_size: NA
d_call: NA

cdr3_nt: TGTGCCAGTAGCGACAGGGGATATGAGCAGTTCTTC
cdr3_aa: CASSDRGYEQFF
v_call: TRBV19
j_call: TRBJ2-1
clone_size: NA
d_call: TRBD1